The T cell receptor beta chain under discussion was sequenced for a study of OX40 agonist ivuxolimab in advanced cancers. Study observations and caveats: Certain nonresponders likewise exhibited a low normalized T-cell clonal expansion.

Method: immunoSEQ multiplex PCR; TCRdb's copy keeps in-frame clones and lacks some. The sample comprises 8,500 to 13,000 clones, over 60% of which are singletons, and over 20% rests with the top ten. Concerning this clone: Its target is not known.

This CDR3 contains 14 residues. The ends were cut back, 6 bases at V and 8 bases at J, with 19 bases in the middle. Germline V gene sequence: CDR1 MNHEY, CDR2 SVGAGI. The specimen comprised CD4+ or CD8+ T cells sorted from blood, sampled in a trial of the OX40 agonist ivuxolimab. This TCR was sampled from an adult with an advanced solid tumor such as melanoma, head and neck, liver or kidney cancer. The chain has TRBV6-5 and TRBJ1-2; tentatively, D is TRBD1 (5 bases). The CDR3 DNA sequence: TGTGCCAGCAGACCTTTGGGACCTAGCTCGGGCTACACCTTC. Residues: CASRPLGPSSGYTF.